This T cell receptor beta chain was documented in a study of long-term antiretroviral therapy in people with HIV. The study, taken as a whole, reports: HIV repertoires spanned narrower CDR3 length ranges than controls. Viral resistance, ART adherence and therapy changes all lacked available data.

At survey level, the immunoSEQ assay was run in its v3.0 version. Sequencing efforts were directed toward about 35,000-50,000 T-cell genomes per sample. Some clones are missing from TCRdb's copy, which holds only in-frame ones; the method was immunoSEQ multiplex PCR. The sample records tens of thousands of clones, about 80% being singletons. Germline V lookup: CDR1 SNHLY, CDR2 FYNNEI. The length of the CDR3 is 16 residues. Remarks on this clone: Its specificity is unknown. An end of the junction does not agree with germline; a read error may underlie this.

The source of this sequence is a woman aged 35 to 49 with HIV. V and J are TRBV2 and TRBJ2-7; TRBD1 might be the D (5 bases). This material consisted of unsorted PBMCs, taken 1.1 years before starting antiretroviral therapy. Written as DNA, the CDR3 is TGTGCCAGCGAAGACAATCTGGCAGGGATCTCCAACGAGCAGTACTTC. Translation: CASEDNLAGISNEQYF.